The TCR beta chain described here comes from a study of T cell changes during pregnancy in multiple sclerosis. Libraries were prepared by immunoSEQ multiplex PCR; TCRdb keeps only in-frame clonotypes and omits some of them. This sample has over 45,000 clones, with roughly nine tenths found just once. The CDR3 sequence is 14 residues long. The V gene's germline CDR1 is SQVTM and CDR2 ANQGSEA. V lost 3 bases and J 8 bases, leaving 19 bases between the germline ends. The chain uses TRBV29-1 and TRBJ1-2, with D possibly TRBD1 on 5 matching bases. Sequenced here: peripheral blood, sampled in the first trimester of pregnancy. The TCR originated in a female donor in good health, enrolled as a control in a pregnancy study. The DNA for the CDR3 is TGCAGCGTTGACCGGCAGGGAGTGGGGAGGGGCTACACCTTC. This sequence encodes CSVDRQGVGRGYTF.